Described below is a single T cell receptor (beta chain) sequence and its context. Germline V gene sequence: CDR1 SNHLY, CDR2 FYNNEI. The V segment lost 6 bases and the J segment 7 bases; nucleotides outside the gene matches: 4. This CDR3 is 14 amino acids long. Clones were sequenced by immunoSEQ multiplex PCR, and TCRdb holds only the in-frame ones, with some missing. The sample consists of approximately 99,000 clones, around 90% of them appearing once. The data are from a study of blood T cell repertoires in COVID-19. About the study: Sources were T cells, B-cell-depleted T cells, or PBMCs; the material itself was cDNA or gDNA.

V and J are TRBV2 and TRBJ1-4; 11 bases are shared with TRBD1. The sequence was obtained from a man between 50 and 59 years old with COVID-19, enrolled during active disease. Sample: peripheral blood. The CDR3 DNA is TGTGCCAGCAGCTTGGGACAGGGGGTTGAAAAACTGTTTTTT. It codes for CASSLGQGVEKLFF.